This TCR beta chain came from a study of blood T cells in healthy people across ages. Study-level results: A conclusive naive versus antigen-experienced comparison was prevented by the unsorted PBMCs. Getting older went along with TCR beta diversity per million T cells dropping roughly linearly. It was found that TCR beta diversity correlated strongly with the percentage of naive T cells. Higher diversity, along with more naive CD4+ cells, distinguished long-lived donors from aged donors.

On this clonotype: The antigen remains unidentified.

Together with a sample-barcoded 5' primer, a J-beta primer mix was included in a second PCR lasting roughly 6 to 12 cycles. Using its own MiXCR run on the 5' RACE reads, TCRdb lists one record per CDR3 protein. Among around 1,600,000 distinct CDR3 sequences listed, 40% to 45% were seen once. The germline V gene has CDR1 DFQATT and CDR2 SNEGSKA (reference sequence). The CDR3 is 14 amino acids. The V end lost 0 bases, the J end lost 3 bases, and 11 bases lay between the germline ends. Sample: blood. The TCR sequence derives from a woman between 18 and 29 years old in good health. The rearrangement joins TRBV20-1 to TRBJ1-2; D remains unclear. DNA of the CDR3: TGCAGTGCTAGAGAGATGGGAGGATACTATGGCTACACCTTC. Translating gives CSAREMGGYYGYTF.